This T cell receptor beta chain comes out of a study of T cells after yellow fever vaccination. Study results and limitations: Reappearance after the booster was observed for most primary-vaccination clones (about 97% CD4, over 70% CD8).

In this sample, this clonotype turned up a few times. What it binds is not known. The CDR3 totals 14 residues. Germline CDR1 ENHRY, CDR2 SYGVKD. With 4 bases removed from V and 3 bases from J, the gap between germline ends came to 10 bases. TCRdb re-called the 5' RACE reads with MiXCR, one entry per CDR3 protein. The sample includes about 500,000 distinct CDR3 sequences, roughly a sixth of them seen just once. This chain connects TRBV10-3 to TRBJ1-5; perhaps TRBD1 as D (6 bases). This sequence originates from a man younger than 35 who received the YFV17D yellow fever vaccine. Sequenced here: PBMCs, sampled 4 to 6 days after the first yellow fever vaccination. The DNA of the CDR3 is TGTGCCATCAGTGGACAGGAACACAATCAGCCCCAGCATTTT. This encodes CAISGQEHNQPQHF.